The 24 T cell receptor beta chains given below trace back to one sample, sequenced in a study of T cells in localized non-small cell lung cancer. TCRdb's copy holds only in-frame clones and misses some; the assay was immunoSEQ multiplex PCR. The data contain fewer than 35,000 clones, approximately 94% of them singletons. The sample consisted of peripheral blood, taken before any cancer treatment. Every receptor here comes from a woman aged 40 to 75 with stage I lung adenocarcinoma.

V and J are TRBV28 and TRBJ1-2; 8 bases are shared with TRBD1. Germline-derived CDR1 and CDR2 are MDHEN and SYDVKM. CDR3 length: 15 amino acids. Trimming cost V 7 bases and J 1 base; bases outside gene matches: 8. The CDR3 loop is CASNPQGAGNYGYTF. The CDR3 region has the DNA TGTGCCAGCAATCCTCAGGGGGCCGGTAACTATGGCTACACCTTC.

The chain is built from TRBV12-5 and TRBJ1-5; possibly TRBD1 for D (5 bases). The CDR3 loop spans 15 amino acids. The germline V gene encodes CDR1 LGHNT and CDR2 FRNRAP. The ends were cut back, 5 bases at V and 5 bases at J, with 16 bases in the middle. CDR3 DNA sequence: TGTGCTAGTGGTCTCGGGACGGTTGACGATCAGCCCCAGCATTTT. It encodes CASGLGTVDDQPQHF.

This sequence joins TRBV18 and TRBJ2-2; D gene unclear. From germline, CDR1 is KGHSH and CDR2 LQKENI. Between the trimmed V and J ends, which lost 0 bases and 5 bases, there was a span of 4 bases. The length of the CDR3 is 13 residues. The CDR3 loop is CASSPPATGELFF. The CDR3 bases are TGTGCCAGCTCACCACCCGCAACCGGGGAGCTGTTTTTT.

This chain joins TRBV18 and TRBJ1-4; D gene uncertain. The CDR3 totals 15 residues. Germline loops: CDR1 KGHSH, CDR2 LQKENI. V was cut by 2 bases and J by 4 bases, with 11 bases left in between. The CDR3 protein is CASSPREDRNEKLFF. CDR3 bases: TGTGCCAGCTCACCAAGGGAAGACCGTAATGAAAAACTGTTTTTT.

This chain connects TRBV2 to TRBJ1-2; tentative D call: TRBD1 (5 bases). Trimming pared 1 base from V and 4 bases from J, leaving 13 bases between. Looked up from germline, CDR1 is SNHLY and CDR2 is FYNNEI. The CDR3 contains 15 residues. The CDR3, as DNA: TGTGCCAGCAGTGAAGTCACGGGGGAGGGCTATGGCTACACCTTC. It codes for CASSEVTGEGYGYTF.

The chain has TRBV7-6 and TRBJ2-3, with D maybe TRBD2 (5 bases). The CDR3 has 15 residues. Trimming took off 2 bases at V and 3 bases at J, with 12 bases between the two ends. From germline, CDR1 is SGHVS and CDR2 FNYEAQ. DNA of the CDR3: TGTGCCAGCAGCTTATACGGAGGTGAGACAGATACGCAGTATTTT. It is translated as CASSLYGGETDTQYF.

The gene calls are TRBV7-9 and TRBJ2-1, with a weak D call TRBD2 (7 bases). Trimming took 3 bases from V and 2 from J, leaving 11 bases between them. This CDR3 spans 15 amino acids. Germline CDR1 is SEHNR and CDR2 is FQNEAQ (reference sequence). The CDR3 sequence: CASSLWGGTYNEQFF. CDR3 nucleotides: TGTGCCAGCAGCTTGTGGGGGGGCACCTACAATGAGCAGTTCTTC.

This chain connects TRBV18 to TRBJ2-7, with D perhaps TRBD1 (7 bases). CDR3 length: 13 residues. The V and J ends lost 6 bases and 6 bases respectively, with 15 bases between them. The V gene's germline CDR1 is KGHSH and CDR2 LQKENI. The CDR3 sequence: CASSRDSTGEQYF. CDR3 DNA sequence: TGTGCCAGCTCGCGGGACAGCACGGGCGAGCAGTACTTC.

This chain joins TRBV2 and TRBJ1-5; D unresolved. The CDR3 runs to 13 residues. Trimming left V 4 bases short and J 4 bases short, with 8 bases between. In germline, CDR1 is SNHLY, CDR2 FYNNEI. CDR3 DNA: TGTGCCAGCAGTGCGGAAAGTAATCAGCCCCAGCATTTT. Amino acid sequence: CASSAESNQPQHF.

The gene calls are TRBV5-1 and TRBJ1-1; D may be TRBD1 (6 bases). V lost 5 bases, J lost 0 bases, and 14 bases lay in between. Germline V gene lookup returns CDR1 SGHRS and CDR2 YFSETQ. The CDR3 spans 15 residues. The CDR3 sequence is CASRRATGMNTEAFF. The CDR3 nucleotides are TGCGCCAGCAGGAGAGCAACAGGGATGAACACTGAAGCTTTCTTT.

The gene calls are TRBV27 and TRBJ1-2; a weak D match, TRBD1 (5 bases). The CDR3 extends over 15 amino acids. The germline V gene encodes CDR1 MNHEY and CDR2 SMNVEV (reference sequence). With 2 bases removed from V and 1 base from J, the gap between germline ends came to 11 bases. CDR3: CASSLLAGDNYGYTF. The CDR3 coding sequence is TGTGCCAGCAGTTTACTCGCGGGGGATAACTATGGCTACACCTTC.

V is TRBV5-1 and J is TRBJ2-7; 12 bases agree with TRBD1. Germline V gene data show CDR1 as SGHRS and CDR2 as YFSETQ. V lost 4 bases to trimming and J lost 6 bases; unmatched junction nucleotides: 8. CDR3 size: 15 residues. CDR3 DNA sequence: TGCGCCAGCAGCCCGACCGGGACAGGGGGCCTCGAGCAGTACTTC. This encodes CASSPTGTGGLEQYF.

This clone was counted once. This sequence joins TRBV5-1 and TRBJ2-7, with unresolved D. Germline CDR1 and CDR2: SGHRS and YFSETQ. Trimming shortened V by 4 bases and J by 5 bases, and 13 bases separated the two germline ends. This CDR3 spans 13 amino acids. The CDR3 here is CASSTMDLHEQYF. The DNA of the CDR3 is TGCGCCAGCAGCACGATGGACCTCCACGAGCAGTACTTC.

The chain is built from TRBV20-1 and TRBJ1-3, with D unclear. This CDR3 is 11 amino acids long. CDR1 is DFQATT, CDR2 SNEGSKA, per germline (reference sequence). With 5 bases removed from V and 4 bases from J, the gap between germline ends came to 6 bases. The CDR3 DNA reads TGCAGTGCTTTCTGGGGAAACACCATATATTTT. Amino acids: CSAFWGNTIYF.

V and J are TRBV7-2 and TRBJ2-2; D is unresolved. Germline CDR1 and CDR2: SGHTA and FQGNSA. V was clipped by 6 bases and J by 4 bases, with 15 bases between them. The CDR3 spans 15 residues. CDR3 loop: CASSPQTQITGELFF. Here the CDR3 DNA reads TGTGCCAGCAGTCCCCAAACCCAAATCACCGGGGAGCTGTTTTTT.

The V gene is TRBV7-2, the J gene TRBJ1-4; 7 bases are shared with TRBD1. The V gene's germline CDR1 is SGHTA and CDR2 FQGNSA. V lost 5 bases and J lost 3; bases outside the gene matches: 6. This CDR3 comprises 15 residues. CDR3 DNA sequence: TGTGCCAGCAGCCCTCGAGGGGGCGCTAATGAAAAACTGTTTTTT. It encodes CASSPRGGANEKLFF.

V and J are TRBV18 and TRBJ2-1, with D tentatively TRBD1 or TRBD2 (6 bases each). The CDR3 is 15 amino acids. The germline V and J ends were trimmed by 6 bases and 6 bases, with 18 bases remaining between them. The V gene's germline CDR1 is KGHSH and CDR2 LQKENI. CDR3 in amino acids: CASSKDGGPVNEQFF. Here the CDR3 DNA reads TGTGCCAGCTCTAAAGACGGGGGCCCCGTCAATGAGCAGTTCTTC.

The rearrangement links TRBV4-1 to TRBJ2-7, with 11 bases fitting TRBD1. Germline V gene sequence: CDR1 MGHRA, CDR2 YSYEKL. V was pared by 3 bases and J by 4 bases, with 2 bases of the junction left unmatched. CDR3 length: 14 residues. CDR3 in amino acids: CASSHRDRGYEQYF. Here the CDR3 DNA reads TGCGCCAGCAGCCACCGGGACAGGGGGTACGAGCAGTACTTC.

The chain uses TRBV10-3 and TRBJ2-7; 7 bases align to TRBD1. The CDR3 has 13 residues. V lost 3 bases and J lost 5; bases outside the gene matches: 4. Germline V gene data show CDR1 as ENHRY and CDR2 as SYGVKD. In DNA, the CDR3 is TGTGCCATCAGTGAAAGGGGGCCGAACGAGCAGTACTTC. Translated: CAISERGPNEQYF.

V gene TRBV11-2 combines with J gene TRBJ2-7; 16 nucleotides agree with TRBD2. V lost 0 bases and J lost 0; bases outside the gene matches: 8. Per germline, CDR1 SGHAT and CDR2 FQNNGV. This CDR3 contains 20 residues. The CDR3 reads CASSLDFFGTSGRASYEQYF. CDR3 coding DNA: TGTGCCAGCAGCTTAGATTTTTTCGGGACTAGCGGGAGGGCCTCCTACGAGCAGTACTTC.

This sequence joins TRBV5-1 and TRBJ1-1; 7 bases align to TRBD1. Trimming took 4 bases from V and 3 from J; bases not matched to a gene: 6. CDR3 length: 14 amino acids. Germline CDR1 is SGHRS and CDR2 is YFSETQ. CDR3 in amino acids: CASSSQGGDTEAFF. Written as DNA, the CDR3 is TGCGCCAGCAGCAGCCAGGGGGGGGACACTGAAGCTTTCTTT.

The chain links TRBV6-6 to TRBJ1-2; D unresolved. Germline V gene data show CDR1 as MNHNY and CDR2 as SVGAGI (reference sequence). The CDR3 contains 13 residues. V was pared by 2 bases and J by 8 bases, with 12 bases between. DNA of the CDR3: TGTGCCAGCAGTTACGAGGACCTGGGAGGCTACACCTTC. It codes for CASSYEDLGGYTF.

The V gene is TRBV19, the J gene TRBJ2-1; possibly TRBD2 for D (6 bases). Looked up from germline, CDR1 is LNHDA and CDR2 is SQIVND (reference sequence). The V end lost 5 bases, the J end lost 7 bases, and 12 bases lay between the germline ends. The CDR3 length is 13 residues. CDR3 DNA sequence: TGTGCCAGTAGTTTCCGGGAGTTGAATGAGCAGTTCTTC. It yields the protein CASSFRELNEQFF.

The sample holds one count of this clone. The chain employs TRBV5-1 and TRBJ2-7; D might be TRBD1 (6 bases). The CDR3 length is 16 residues. Trimming cost V 2 bases and J 2 bases, with 17 bases left between them. Germline CDR1 SGHRS, CDR2 YFSETQ. The DNA of the CDR3 is TGCGCCAGCAGCTTTTTAGTTTCGGACAGTGCCTACGAGCAGTACTTC. Translated: CASSFLVSDSAYEQYF. The complete variable domain, with remaining parts taken from reference TRBV5-1 and TRBJ2-7, reads KAGVTQTPRYLIKTRGQQVTLSCSPISGHRSVSWYQQTPGQGLQFLFEYFSETQRNKGNFPGRFSGRQFSNSRSEMNVSTLELGDSALYLCASSFLVSDSAYEQYFGPGTRLTVT.